Listed below are T cell receptor beta chains from one sample, sequenced in a study of blood T cells in healthy people across ages. Using its own MiXCR run on the 5' RACE reads, TCRdb lists one record per CDR3 protein. This sample has about 930,000 distinct CDR3 sequences, with approximately 32% found just once. This same sample was also part of a study on T cells of mothers and their children.

The sequencing input was blood. The receptors stem from a woman in her thirties or forties in good health. The CDR3 runs from the conserved cysteine through the conserved F or W. Fields, in order: V gene, J gene, D gene, clone size, CDR3 protein, CDR3 DNA. The D gene is left open where the match is weak. The listing skips clone size in some rows; elsewhere it reads once, few, many or a size class.

>TRBV24-1|TRBJ2-1|.|.
CATSDLSPNEGNEQFF
TGTGCCACCAGTGATTTATCGCCAAATGAAGGCAATGAGCAGTTCTTC
>TRBV5-1|TRBJ1-5|TRBD1|.
CASSLEGQGYQPQHF
TGCGCCAGCAGCTTGGAAGGACAGGGATATCAGCCCCAGCATTTT
>TRBV29-1|TRBJ1-4|.|.
CSAAAGDEILFF
TGCAGCGCCGCCGCCGGCGATGAAATACTGTTTTTT
>TRBV7-2|TRBJ2-4|.|.
CASSLSSRGTSYF
TGTGCCAGCAGCTTAAGTTCCCGAGGGACATCGTACTTC
>TRBV15|TRBJ1-4|.|.
CATSVRGVDEKLFF
TGTGCCACCAGCGTTAGGGGTGTGGATGAAAAACTGTTTTTT
>TRBV6-5|TRBJ2-5|.|few
CATQLMYEQYF
TGTGCCACCCAGTTAATGTATGAGCAGTACTTC
>TRBV7-9|TRBJ2-4|.|.
CASSLVGAGADIQYF
TGTGCCAGCAGCTTAGTAGGGGCAGGGGCGGACATTCAGTACTTC
>TRBV28|TRBJ2-5|.|.
CASSLFKQGHIETQYF
TGTGCCAGCAGTTTATTCAAGCAGGGTCATATCGAGACCCAGTACTTC
>TRBV28|TRBJ2-5|TRBD2|few
CASSLRTSGSLAETQYF
TGTGCCAGCAGTTTAAGGACTAGCGGGAGTTTGGCAGAGACCCAGTACTTC
>TRBV7-2|TRBJ1-1|.|.
CASSFMLTEAFF
TGTGCCAGCAGCTTCATGTTAACTGAAGCTTTCTTT
>TRBV9|TRBJ1-6|.|.
CASSVKSVNSPLHF
TGTGCCAGCAGCGTAAAGTCGGTAAATTCACCCCTCCACTTT
>TRBV20-1|TRBJ2-7|.|.
CSAPPQGSAGWEQYF
TGCAGTGCCCCACCACAGGGCTCGGCGGGGTGGGAGCAGTACTTC
>TRBV6-2/TRBV6-3|TRBJ2-5|.|.
CASSYPETQYF
TGTGCCAGCAGTTATCCGGAGACCCAGTACTTC
>TRBV3-1|TRBJ2-4|.|.
CASSQEVTTLAKNIQYF
TGTGCCAGCAGCCAAGAGGTTACTACCCTAGCCAAAAACATTCAGTACTTC
>TRBV7-9|TRBJ2-5|TRBD1|few
CASSVLGGQGSETQYF
TGTGCCAGCAGCGTACTAGGGGGACAGGGGTCGGAGACCCAGTACTTC
>TRBV28|TRBJ1-5|.|.
CASGTGFVQPQHF
TGTGCCAGCGGAACAGGGTTTGTCCAGCCCCAGCATTTT
>TRBV5-1|TRBJ1-2|TRBD1|few
CASSIVTGTEGRGYTF
TGCGCCAGCAGCATAGTTACCGGGACAGAAGGTCGTGGCTACACCTTC
>TRBV12-3/TRBV12-4|TRBJ2-7|.|many
CASSSPRSGSYEQYF
TGTGCCAGCAGTTCTCCCCGGTCGGGCTCCTACGAGCAGTACTTC
>TRBV12-3/TRBV12-4|TRBJ1-1|.|few
CASKTAARNTEAFF
TGTGCCAGTAAGACGGCCGCGAGGAACACTGAAGCTTTCTTT
>TRBV20-1|TRBJ2-7|TRBD1|.
CSARDPTGDPYGQYF
TGCAGTGCTAGAGACCCCACAGGGGATCCCTACGGGCAGTACTTC
>TRBV20-1|TRBJ2-5|.|.
CSVSGQETQYF
TGCAGTGTATCCGGTCAAGAGACCCAGTACTTC
>TRBV6-5|TRBJ2-1|TRBD2|many
CASSYSWTSLVNEQFF
TGTGCCAGCAGTTACTCCTGGACTAGTCTGGTAAATGAGCAGTTCTTC
>TRBV20-1|TRBJ2-3|TRBD1|many
CSARTGEVGDTQYF
TGCAGTGCTCGGACAGGGGAGGTCGGTGATACGCAGTATTTT
>TRBV28|TRBJ2-7|TRBD1|.
CASRRTGVFYEQYF
TGTGCCAGCAGGCGGACAGGGGTTTTCTACGAGCAGTACTTC
>TRBV9|TRBJ2-7|TRBD2|.
CASSLSGTRNEQYF
TGTGCCAGCAGCCTCTCCGGGACTAGGAACGAGCAGTACTTC
>TRBV12-3/TRBV12-4|TRBJ1-2|.|many
CASSRGGRTDGYTF
TGTGCCAGCAGTCGGGGGGGGCGCACGGATGGCTACACCTTC
>TRBV7-2|TRBJ2-3|.|.
CASSPGLQRTDTQYF
TGTGCCAGCAGCCCGGGACTTCAACGAACAGATACGCAGTATTTT
>TRBV4-1|TRBJ2-1|.|few
CASSQRGRGSQINNEQFF
TGCGCCAGCAGCCAACGCGGAAGGGGCTCCCAGATAAACAATGAGCAGTTCTTC
>TRBV5-1|TRBJ2-3|TRBD2|.
CASSREGLAFTDTQYF
TGCGCCAGCAGCCGAGAGGGACTAGCGTTCACAGATACGCAGTATTTT
>TRBV20-1|TRBJ1-2|.|many
CSAIGTNYGYTF
TGCAGTGCTATCGGGACAAACTATGGCTACACCTTC
>TRBV12-3/TRBV12-4|TRBJ1-4|TRBD1|.
CASSPGTGGFRTNEKLFF
TGTGCCAGCAGTCCCGGGACAGGAGGTTTTCGAACTAATGAAAAACTGTTTTTT
>TRBV18|TRBJ1-5|.|.
CASSPDTGYQPQHF
TGTGCCAGCTCACCAGATACAGGTTATCAGCCCCAGCATTTT
>TRBV28|TRBJ2-6|.|.
CASSPFMGPGSGANVLTF
TGTGCCAGCAGTCCCTTTATGGGCCCAGGGTCCGGGGCCAACGTCCTGACTTTC
>TRBV5-1|TRBJ2-1|TRBD2|many
CASSLELAGGVNEQFF
TGCGCCAGCAGCTTGGAATTAGCGGGGGGGGTGAATGAGCAGTTCTTC
>TRBV7-2|TRBJ1-2|.|.
CASSYHNEQGRRDGYTF
TGTGCCAGCAGCTACCACAATGAGCAGGGAAGAAGGGATGGCTACACCTTC
>TRBV12-3/TRBV12-4|TRBJ1-1|TRBD1|few
CASSHTKITQGGTEAFF
TGTGCCAGCAGTCATACCAAGATTACACAGGGGGGCACTGAAGCTTTCTTT
>TRBV20-1|TRBJ2-5|TRBD2|few
CSAVPLADKETQYF
TGCAGTGCTGTCCCACTAGCGGACAAAGAGACCCAGTACTTC
>TRBV27|TRBJ2-3|.|.
CASRRGASRAPSTDTQYF
TGTGCCAGCAGGCGCGGGGCTAGCAGGGCCCCGAGCACAGATACGCAGTATTTT
>TRBV28|TRBJ1-2|.|few
CASTPAGGAGIGYTF
TGTGCCAGCACCCCAGCTGGGGGCGCGGGAATCGGCTACACCTTC
>TRBV21-1|TRBJ2-5|.|.
CASSKFDRRKETQYF
TGTGCCAGCAGCAAATTCGACAGGAGGAAAGAGACCCAGTACTTC
>TRBV7-2|TRBJ2-5|.|many
CASSFAGMRETQYF
TGTGCCAGCAGCTTCGCAGGGATGAGGGAGACCCAGTACTTC
>TRBV25-1|TRBJ1-4|.|.
CASSEPLSAGVQGSNEKLFF
TGTGCCAGCAGTGAACCCCTCAGTGCGGGGGTGCAGGGCTCTAATGAAAAACTGTTTTTT
>TRBV5-6|TRBJ1-2|.|many
CASSHDRSGGYTF
TGTGCCAGCAGCCACGACAGGTCCGGTGGCTACACCTTC
>TRBV24-1|TRBJ1-2|.|.
CATSATVGVGYTF
TGTGCCACCAGCGCCACCGTGGGGGTTGGCTACACCTTC
>TRBV6-5|TRBJ2-3|.|.
CASSYSTRGYTDTQYF
TGTGCCAGCAGTTACTCCACGCGGGGCTACACAGATACGCAGTATTTT
>TRBV4-1|TRBJ1-3|.|.
CASRYPGPGNTIYF
TGCGCCAGCAGATACCCGGGACCAGGAAACACCATATATTTT
>TRBV20-1|TRBJ2-1|TRBD2|.
CSADLGAGGSYNEQFF
TGCAGTGCCGACTTAGGGGCGGGGGGCTCCTACAATGAGCAGTTCTTC
>TRBV15|TRBJ1-5|TRBD1|.
CATSRGRGRQQPQHF
TGTGCCACCAGCAGAGGCAGGGGGCGGCAGCAGCCCCAGCATTTT
>TRBV29-1|TRBJ1-2|.|many
CSVERTAFYGYTF
TGCAGCGTTGAAAGGACAGCCTTCTATGGCTACACCTTC
>TRBV15|TRBJ1-5|.|many
CATSRDGVHHYSNQPQHF
TGTGCCACCAGCAGAGATGGTGTCCACCATTATAGCAATCAGCCCCAGCATTTT